This TCR beta chain was sequenced in a study of control samples from healthy donors and cancer patients. V lost 5 bases and J lost 8, with 12 bases in between. This CDR3 spans 12 amino acids. Data came from immunoSEQ multiplex PCR; TCRdb stores just in-frame clones and leaves some out. The sample includes approximately 140,000 clones, 92% seen only once; the top ten take around 10%. The sequenced material came from blood. This TCR came from a man aged 25 to 40 in good health. This chain joins TRBV12-3 or TRBV12-4 and TRBJ1-1; possible D gene TRBD1, 6 bases. CDR3 residues: CASSLFTGEAFF. CDR3 sequence (DNA): TGTGCCAGCAGTCTTTTCACAGGGGAAGCTTTCTTT.